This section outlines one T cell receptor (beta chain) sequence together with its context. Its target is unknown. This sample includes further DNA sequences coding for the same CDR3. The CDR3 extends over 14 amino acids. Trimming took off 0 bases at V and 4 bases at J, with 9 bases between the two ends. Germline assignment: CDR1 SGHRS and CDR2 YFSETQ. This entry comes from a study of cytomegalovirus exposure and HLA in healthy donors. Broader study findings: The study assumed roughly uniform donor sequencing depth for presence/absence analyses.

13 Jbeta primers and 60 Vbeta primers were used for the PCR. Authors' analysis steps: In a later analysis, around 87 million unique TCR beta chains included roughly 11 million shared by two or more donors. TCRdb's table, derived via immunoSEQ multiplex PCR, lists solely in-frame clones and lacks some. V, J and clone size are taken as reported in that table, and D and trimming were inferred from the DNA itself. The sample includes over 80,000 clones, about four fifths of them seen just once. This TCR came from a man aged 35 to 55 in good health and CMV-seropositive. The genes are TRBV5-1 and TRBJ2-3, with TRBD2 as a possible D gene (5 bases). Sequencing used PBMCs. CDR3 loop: CASSLGGSADTQYF. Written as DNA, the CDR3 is TGCGCCAGCAGCTTGGGGGGTAGCGCAGATACGCAGTATTTT.